This TCR beta chain was captured in a study of cytomegalovirus exposure and HLA in healthy donors. Study-level findings and limits: Other equally common chains were less clonally expanded than HLA-associated TCR beta chains, a later analysis showed. In vitro experiments confirmed that three CMV-associated chains were specific for CMV antigens.

On this clone itself: Its antigen is unidentified.

Primers for the PCR totalled 60 Vbeta and 13 Jbeta. Profiling relied on immunoSEQ multiplex PCR, and the TCRdb table lists in-frame clones only, not all of them. This sample has over 130,000 clones, with roughly 77% found just once. V gave up 0 bases and J gave up 4 bases, with 13 bases separating them. Germline loops: CDR1 SGHNT, CDR2 YYREEE (reference sequence). This CDR3 has 15 amino acids. The source material was PBMCs. This receptor was taken from a human donor in good health. The chain carries TRBV5-4 and TRBJ2-5; a weak D match, TRBD1 (6 bases). CDR3 protein: CASSLEGGARETQYF. Here the CDR3 DNA reads TGTGCCAGCAGCTTGGAAGGGGGAGCAAGAGAGACCCAGTACTTC.